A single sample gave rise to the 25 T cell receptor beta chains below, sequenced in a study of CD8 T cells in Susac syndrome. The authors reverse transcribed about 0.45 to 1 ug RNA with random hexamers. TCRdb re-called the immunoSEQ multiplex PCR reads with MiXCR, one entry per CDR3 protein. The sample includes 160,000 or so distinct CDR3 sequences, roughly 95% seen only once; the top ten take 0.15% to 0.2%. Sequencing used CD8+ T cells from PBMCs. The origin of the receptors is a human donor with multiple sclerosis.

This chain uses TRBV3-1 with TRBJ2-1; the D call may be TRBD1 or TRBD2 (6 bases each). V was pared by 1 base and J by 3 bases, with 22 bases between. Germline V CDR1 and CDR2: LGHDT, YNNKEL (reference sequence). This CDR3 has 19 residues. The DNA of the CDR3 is TGTGCCAGCAGCCAAGCCGCCCCGGGGGACAAGGTGGGCTACAATGAGCAGTTCTTC. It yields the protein CASSQAAPGDKVGYNEQFF.

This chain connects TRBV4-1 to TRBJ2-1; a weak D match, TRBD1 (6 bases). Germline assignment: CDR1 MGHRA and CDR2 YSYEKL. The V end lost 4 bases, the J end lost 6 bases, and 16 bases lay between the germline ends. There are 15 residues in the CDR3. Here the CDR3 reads CASSLGRGLFNEQFF. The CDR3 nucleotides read TGCGCCAGCAGCCTCGGAAGGGGGTTGTTCAATGAGCAGTTCTTC.

This CDR3 reads CASSSRSGIYNEQFF. In nucleotides, the CDR3 is TGTGCCAGCAGCAGCCGGTCGGGGATTTACAATGAGCAGTTCTTC. The chain couples TRBV27 to TRBJ2-1; D is possibly TRBD2 (5 bases). The germline gives CDR1 MNHEY, CDR2 SMNVEV (reference sequence). The CDR3 is 15 residues long. V lost 6 bases and J lost 4, with 16 bases in between.

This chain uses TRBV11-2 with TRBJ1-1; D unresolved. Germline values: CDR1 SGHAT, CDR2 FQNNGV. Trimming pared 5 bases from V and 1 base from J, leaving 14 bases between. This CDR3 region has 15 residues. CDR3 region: CASSQPTAGNTEAFF. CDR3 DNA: TGTGCCAGCAGCCAACCCACGGCAGGGAACACTGAAGCTTTCTTT.

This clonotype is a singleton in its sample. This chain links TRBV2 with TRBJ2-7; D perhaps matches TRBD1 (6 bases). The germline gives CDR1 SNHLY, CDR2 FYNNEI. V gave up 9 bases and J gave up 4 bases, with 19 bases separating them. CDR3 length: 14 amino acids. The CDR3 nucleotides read TGTGCCAGGGGGAGACAGGACGCTTTGTACGAGCAGTACTTC. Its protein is CARGRQDALYEQYF.

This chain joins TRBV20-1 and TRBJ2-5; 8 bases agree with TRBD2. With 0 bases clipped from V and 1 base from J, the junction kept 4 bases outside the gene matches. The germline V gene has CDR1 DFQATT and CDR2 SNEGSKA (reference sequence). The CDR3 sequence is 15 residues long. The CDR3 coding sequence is TGCAGTGCTAGAGAGGGTAGCGGGGTCCAAGAGACCCAGTACTTC. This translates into CSAREGSGVQETQYF.

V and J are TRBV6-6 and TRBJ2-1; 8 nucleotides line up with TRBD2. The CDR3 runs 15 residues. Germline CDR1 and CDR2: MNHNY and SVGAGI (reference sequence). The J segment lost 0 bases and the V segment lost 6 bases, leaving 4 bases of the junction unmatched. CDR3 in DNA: TGTGCCAGCAGGCAAAGCGGGAGCTCCTACAATGAGCAGTTCTTC. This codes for CASRQSGSSYNEQFF.

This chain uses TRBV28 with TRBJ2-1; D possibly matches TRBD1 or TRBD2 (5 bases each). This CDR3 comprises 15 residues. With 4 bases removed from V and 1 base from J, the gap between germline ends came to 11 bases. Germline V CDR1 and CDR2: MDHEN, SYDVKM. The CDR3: CASSSRDGSYNEQFF. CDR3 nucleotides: TGTGCCAGCAGTTCCCGGGACGGATCCTACAATGAGCAGTTCTTC.

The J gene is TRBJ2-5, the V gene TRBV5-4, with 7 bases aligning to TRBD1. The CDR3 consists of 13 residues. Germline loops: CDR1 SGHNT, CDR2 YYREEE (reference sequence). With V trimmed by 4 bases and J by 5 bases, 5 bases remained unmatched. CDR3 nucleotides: TGTGCCAGCAGCAGAAGGGACAGCGAGACCCAGTACTTC. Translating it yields CASSRRDSETQYF. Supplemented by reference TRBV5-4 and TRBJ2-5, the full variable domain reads ETGVTQSPTHLIKTRGQQVTLRCSSQSGHNTVSWYQQALGQGPQFIFQYYREEENGRGNFPPRFSGLQFPNYSSELNVNALELDDSALYLCASSRRDSETQYFGPGTRLLVL.

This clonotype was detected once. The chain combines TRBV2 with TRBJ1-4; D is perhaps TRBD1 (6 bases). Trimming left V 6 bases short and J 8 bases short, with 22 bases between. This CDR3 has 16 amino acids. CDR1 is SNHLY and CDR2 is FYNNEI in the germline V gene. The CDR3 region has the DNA TGTGCCAGCAGCGCCGGGGGTCGGGGGCTGACCGAAAAACTGTTTTTT. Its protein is CASSAGGRGLTEKLFF. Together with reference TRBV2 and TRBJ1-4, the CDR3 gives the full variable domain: EPEVTQTPSHQVTQMGQEVILRCVPISNHLYFYWYRQILGQKVEFLVSFYNNEISEKSEIFDDQFSVERPDGSNFTLKIRSTKLEDSAMYFCASSAGGRGLTEKLFFGSGTQLSVL.

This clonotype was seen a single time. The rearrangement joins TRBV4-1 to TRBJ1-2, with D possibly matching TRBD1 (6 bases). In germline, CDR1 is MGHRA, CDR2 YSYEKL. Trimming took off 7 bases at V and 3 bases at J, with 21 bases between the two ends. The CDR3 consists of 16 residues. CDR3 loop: CASTEDRTVIDYGYTF. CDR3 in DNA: TGCGCCAGCACTGAAGACAGGACGGTCATAGACTATGGCTACACCTTC.

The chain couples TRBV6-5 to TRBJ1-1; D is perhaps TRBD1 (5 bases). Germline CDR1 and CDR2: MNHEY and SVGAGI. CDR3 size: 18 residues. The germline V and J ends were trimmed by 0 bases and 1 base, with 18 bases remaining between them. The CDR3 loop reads CASSYSIFGTQENTEAFF. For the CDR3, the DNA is TGTGCCAGCAGTTACTCGATTTTTGGGACGCAAGAGAACACTGAAGCTTTCTTT.

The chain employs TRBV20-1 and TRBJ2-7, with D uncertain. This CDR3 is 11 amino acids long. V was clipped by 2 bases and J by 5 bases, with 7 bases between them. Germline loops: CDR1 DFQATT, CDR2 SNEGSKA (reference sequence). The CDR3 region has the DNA TGCAGTGCTAGAAACTCTGACGAGCAGTACTTC. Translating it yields CSARNSDEQYF.

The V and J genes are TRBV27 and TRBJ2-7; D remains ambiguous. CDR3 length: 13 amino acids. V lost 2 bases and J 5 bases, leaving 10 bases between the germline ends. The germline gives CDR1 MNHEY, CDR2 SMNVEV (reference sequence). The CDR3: CASSLMGYNEQYF. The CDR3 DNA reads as TGTGCCAGCAGTTTAATGGGGTACAACGAGCAGTACTTC.

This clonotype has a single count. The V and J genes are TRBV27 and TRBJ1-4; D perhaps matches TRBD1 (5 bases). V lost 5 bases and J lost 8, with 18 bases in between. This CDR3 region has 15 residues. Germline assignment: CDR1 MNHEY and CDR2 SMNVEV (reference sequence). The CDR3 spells CASSPEGMYNEKLFF. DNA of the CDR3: TGTGCCAGCAGTCCCGAGGGGATGTATAACGAAAAACTGTTTTTT.

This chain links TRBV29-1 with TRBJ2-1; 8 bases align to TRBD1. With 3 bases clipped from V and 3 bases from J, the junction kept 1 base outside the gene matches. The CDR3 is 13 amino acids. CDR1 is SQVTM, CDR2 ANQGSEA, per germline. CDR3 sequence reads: CSVEDRDYNEQFF. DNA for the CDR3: TGCAGCGTTGAGGACAGGGACTACAATGAGCAGTTCTTC.

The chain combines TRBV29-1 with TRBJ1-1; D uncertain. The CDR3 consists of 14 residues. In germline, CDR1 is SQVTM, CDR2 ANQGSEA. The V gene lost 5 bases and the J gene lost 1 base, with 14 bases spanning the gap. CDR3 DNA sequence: TGCAGCGTTCCCCCCGGACTGTCGAACACTGAAGCTTTCTTT. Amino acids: CSVPPGLSNTEAFF.

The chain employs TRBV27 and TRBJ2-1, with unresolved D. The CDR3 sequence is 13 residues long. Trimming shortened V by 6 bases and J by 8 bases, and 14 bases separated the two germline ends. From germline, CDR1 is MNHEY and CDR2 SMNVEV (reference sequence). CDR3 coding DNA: TGTGCCAGCAGCCCACACTTGTTTGATGAGCAGTTCTTC. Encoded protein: CASSPHLFDEQFF.

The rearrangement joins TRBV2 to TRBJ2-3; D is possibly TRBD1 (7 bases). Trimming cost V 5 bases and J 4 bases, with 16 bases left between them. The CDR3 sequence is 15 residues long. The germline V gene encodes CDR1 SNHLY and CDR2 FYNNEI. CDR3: CASSFTQGEADTQYF. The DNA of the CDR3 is TGTGCCAGCAGTTTTACCCAGGGGGAGGCAGATACGCAGTATTTT.

The CDR3 nucleotides read TGCAGCGTTGATGAGGGGGGCCGGCAGTACTTC. As protein: CSVDEGGRQYF. This chain joins TRBV29-1 and TRBJ2-7; the D gene could be TRBD1 or TRBD2 (6 bases each). Trimming shortened V by 3 bases and J by 9 bases, and 12 bases separated the two germline ends. The CDR3 runs 11 residues. CDR1 and CDR2 (germline): SQVTM, ANQGSEA.

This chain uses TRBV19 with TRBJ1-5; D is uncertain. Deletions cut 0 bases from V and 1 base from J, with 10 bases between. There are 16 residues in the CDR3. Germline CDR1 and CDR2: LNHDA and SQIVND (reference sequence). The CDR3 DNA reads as TGTGCCAGTAGTATAGATGCGCTGGGCAGCAATCAGCCCCAGCATTTT. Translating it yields CASSIDALGSNQPQHF.

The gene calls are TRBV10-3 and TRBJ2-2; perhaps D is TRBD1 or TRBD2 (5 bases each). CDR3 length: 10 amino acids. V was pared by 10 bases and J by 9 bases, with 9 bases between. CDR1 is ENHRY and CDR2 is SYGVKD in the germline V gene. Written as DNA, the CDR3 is TGTGCCACCGGGGACCGGGAGCTGTTTTTT. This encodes CATGDRELFF.

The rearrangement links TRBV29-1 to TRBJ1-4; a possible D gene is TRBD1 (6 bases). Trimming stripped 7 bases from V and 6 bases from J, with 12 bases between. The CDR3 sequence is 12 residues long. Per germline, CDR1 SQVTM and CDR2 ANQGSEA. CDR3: CSARDMDEKLFF. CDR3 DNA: TGCAGCGCCCGGGACATGGATGAAAAACTGTTTTTT.

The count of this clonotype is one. CDR3 loop: CASSHASGGMMYEQYF. As DNA, the CDR3 is TGTGCCAGCAGCCACGCTAGCGGGGGGATGATGTACGAGCAGTACTTC. This sequence joins TRBV3-1 and TRBJ2-7; TRBD2 aligns across 11 bases. J lost 4 bases, V lost 3 bases, and 8 bases had no gene match. This CDR3 is built from 16 residues. The germline V gene encodes CDR1 LGHDT and CDR2 YNNKEL (reference sequence).

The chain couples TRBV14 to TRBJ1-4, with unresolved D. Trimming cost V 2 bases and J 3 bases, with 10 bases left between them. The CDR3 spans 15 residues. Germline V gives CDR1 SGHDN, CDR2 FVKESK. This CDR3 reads CASSQTLAANEKLFF. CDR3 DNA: TGTGCCAGCAGCCAAACCCTTGCCGCTAATGAAAAACTGTTTTTT.